This T cell receptor beta chain came from a study of T cell responses to AZD1222 COVID-19 vaccine. General study results and limits: White British donors predominated, females outnumbered males, and clonal diversity was possibly underestimated. At study baseline, merely more than 5 AZD1222 recipients were seropositive. Reports indicate that nearly half of spike-specific TCRs are directed at unmutated variant regions.

V was cut by 0 bases and J by 2 bases, with 7 bases left in between. Germline lookup yields CDR1 GTSNPN and CDR2 SVGIG (reference sequence). The CDR3 length is 13 residues. Note on this clone: Its antigen is undetermined.

Assay: immunoSEQ multiplex PCR; the TCRdb copy retains only in-frame clones and omits some. The table lists about 93,000 clones, 89% of them singletons. This receptor was obtained from an adult in good health. The chain combines TRBV30 with TRBJ2-5; D may be TRBD2 (6 bases). Source: peripheral blood, taken on day 0 of MenACWY control vaccination. CDR3 coding DNA: TGTGCCTGGAGTGTAGGGACTCAAGAGACCCAGTACTTC. This gives the protein CAWSVGTQETQYF.